The 18 T cell receptor beta chains presented below share a single source sample, sequenced in a study of blood T cell repertoires in COVID-19. The method was immunoSEQ multiplex PCR; TCRdb's version includes in-frame clones alone and lacks a portion of them. In the table there are more than 200,000 clones, 86% of which are singletons. The sample was peripheral blood. Every receptor here comes from a young man with active or convalescent COVID-19.

Points on this clone: Distinct nucleotide sequences in the sample also encode this CDR3. The chain combines TRBV30 with TRBJ1-1, with a weak D call TRBD1 (6 bases). Trimming took off 5 bases at V and 1 base at J, with 8 bases between the two ends. Germline V gives CDR1 GTSNPN, CDR2 SVGIG (reference sequence). This CDR3 contains 12 residues. The CDR3 reads CAWGRGNTEAFF. Written as DNA, the CDR3 is TGTGCCTGGGGCAGGGGGAACACTGAAGCTTTCTTT.

This clone has just one count. This sequence joins TRBV5-4 and TRBJ2-6, with TRBD2 identical over 8 bases. CDR3 length equals 17 residues. V dropped 2 bases and J dropped 2; count of bases not matched to a gene: 6. The germline CDR1 and CDR2 sequences are SGHNT and YYREEE (reference sequence). The CDR3: CASSFNGGAAGANVLTF. CDR3 bases: TGTGCCAGCAGCTTTAACGGGGGGGCCGCTGGGGCCAACGTCCTGACTTTC.

The J gene is TRBJ1-3, the V gene TRBV19; D unclear. CDR1 and CDR2 (germline): LNHDA, SQIVND (reference sequence). This CDR3 has 16 amino acids. The ends were cut back, 4 bases at V and 0 bases at J, with 13 bases in the middle. The CDR3 nucleotides are TGTGCCAGTAGTACGGACGGGAGAAGCTCTGGAAACACCATATATTTT. This translates into CASSTDGRSSGNTIYF.

This clone was observed a single time. The chain is built from TRBV12-3 or TRBV12-4 and TRBJ1-6; the D is unclear. Between the trimmed V and J ends, which lost 9 bases and 10 bases, there was a span of 16 bases. CDR3 length equals 13 residues. CDR3: CASTTNGYSPLHF. The CDR3 DNA is TGTGCCAGTACGACGAACGGGTACTCACCCCTCCACTTT.

This chain links TRBV3-1 (or the pseudogene TRBV3-2) with TRBJ2-2; 8 nucleotides line up with TRBD2. The CDR3 is made up of 17 amino acids. V was pared by 0 bases and J by 9 bases, with 12 bases of the junction left unmatched. The germline CDR1 and CDR2 sequences are LGHDT and YNNKEL (reference sequence). Here the CDR3 reads CASSQDLLAGGYRELFF. DNA of the CDR3: TGTGCCAGCAGCCAAGATCTCTTGGCGGGGGGCTACCGGGAGCTGTTTTTT.

The J gene is TRBJ2-2, the V gene TRBV2; D unclear. Germline V gene sequence: CDR1 SNHLY, CDR2 FYNNEI. The CDR3 runs 15 residues. Between the trimmed V and J ends, which lost 6 bases and 0 bases, there was a span of 11 bases. CDR3 loop: CASSPDKANTGELFF. CDR3 DNA sequence: TGTGCCAGCAGCCCTGACAAGGCGAACACCGGGGAGCTGTTTTTT. Drawing the rest from reference TRBV2 and TRBJ2-2, the complete variable domain is EPEVTQTPSHQVTQMGQEVILRCVPISNHLYFYWYRQILGQKVEFLVSFYNNEISEKSEIFDDQFSVERPDGSNFTLKIRSTKLEDSAMYFCASSPDKANTGELFFGEGSRLTVL.

The chain uses TRBV9 and TRBJ2-1, with 11 positions matching TRBD2. This CDR3 is 16 amino acids long. Germline V gives CDR1 SGDLS, CDR2 YYNGEE. V gave up 1 base and J gave up 8 bases; unmatched junction bases: 8. CDR3 DNA: TGTGCCAGCAGCGTAATGAGCCTAGCGGGGGGCTATGAGCAGTTCTTC. Protein sequence: CASSVMSLAGGYEQFF.

The rearrangement joins TRBV15 to TRBJ2-7; D possibly corresponds to TRBD1 (5 bases). The CDR3 extends over 16 amino acids. Trimming took off 2 bases at V and 2 bases at J, with 16 bases between the two ends. The germline CDR1 and CDR2 sequences are LNHNV and YYDKDF (reference sequence). Here the CDR3 DNA reads TGTGCCACCAGCAGACCCCTTTCGACAGATCCCTACGAGCAGTACTTC. Translating it yields CATSRPLSTDPYEQYF. Together with reference TRBV15 and TRBJ2-7, the CDR3 gives the full variable domain: DAMVIQNPRYQVTQFGKPVTLSCSQTLNHNVMYWYQQKSSQAPKLLFHYYDKDFNNEADTPDNFQSRRPNTSFCFLDIRSPGLGDTAMYLCATSRPLSTDPYEQYFGPGTRLTVT.

V usage is TRBV24-1 and J usage is TRBJ2-7; 7 nucleotides line up with TRBD2. The germline gives CDR1 KGHDR, CDR2 SFDVKD. The CDR3 has 15 amino acids. V lost 6 bases to trimming and J lost 0 bases; unmatched junction nucleotides: 7. The CDR3 nucleotides read TGTGCCACCAGTCCCCGGGGGGTCAACTCCTACGAGCAGTACTTC. It encodes CATSPRGVNSYEQYF.

The rearrangement uses TRBV18 and TRBJ2-5; 13 nucleotides agree with TRBD2. CDR3 size: 16 residues. Trimming cost V 6 bases and J 4 bases; bases outside gene matches: 8. Germline CDR1 is KGHSH and CDR2 is LQKENI. CDR3 amino acids: CASSDRTSGGRETQYF. CDR3 nucleotide sequence: TGTGCCAGCTCGGACAGGACTAGCGGGGGAAGAGAGACCCAGTACTTC.

The chain recombines TRBV6-5 with TRBJ2-7; D might be TRBD2 (6 bases). Germline V gene sequence: CDR1 MNHEY, CDR2 SVGAGI. The V gene lost 8 bases and the J gene lost 0 bases, with 14 bases spanning the gap. This CDR3 comprises 14 residues. The CDR3 protein is CASLRAGSSYEQYF. The CDR3 DNA reads TGTGCCAGCCTCCGGGCGGGGAGCTCCTACGAGCAGTACTTC.

The CDR3 spells CASSYEGLALSEQYF. The CDR3 DNA is TGTGCCAGCAGTTACGAGGGACTAGCCCTCTCCGAGCAGTACTTC. The chain couples TRBV6-2 or TRBV6-3 to TRBJ2-7; 9 nucleotides align to TRBD2. Per the germline V gene, CDR1 is MNHEY and CDR2 is SVGEGT. The CDR3 is 15 residues long. V trimming: 2 bases; J trimming: 6 bases; junction bases outside the gene matches: 8.

As for this clone: This may stem from a read error, because a much larger clone lies one nucleotide away. V usage is TRBV19 and J usage is TRBJ1-5; TRBD1 matches 8 bases. The junction had 3 bases not matched to a gene; V was cut back by 5 bases and J by 6 bases. The CDR3 is 13 residues long. Germline V gene data show CDR1 as LNHDA and CDR2 as SQIVND (reference sequence). For the CDR3, the DNA is TGTGCCAGTAGTGGACAGGGCGGTCAGCCCCAGCATTTT. It encodes CASSGQGGQPQHF. Complete variable domain (other parts from reference TRBV19 and TRBJ1-5): DGGITQSPKYLFRKEGQNVTLSCEQNLNHDAMYWYRQDPGQGLRLIYYSQIVNDFQKGDIAEGYSVSREKKESFPLTVTSAQKNPTAFYLCASSGQGGQPQHFGDGTRLSIL.

The rearrangement uses TRBV6-5 and TRBJ2-7; TRBD1 might be the D (5 bases). From germline, CDR1 is MNHEY and CDR2 SVGAGI. CDR3 length equals 14 residues. Trimming pared 5 bases from V and 4 bases from J, leaving 15 bases between. The CDR3 DNA is TGTGCCAGCAGTACCCCGACAGAGAAGTACGAGCAGTACTTC. It specifies CASSTPTEKYEQYF.

The chain uses TRBV9 and TRBJ1-1; no reliable D call. V gave up 4 bases and J gave up 1 base, with 11 bases separating them. Per germline, CDR1 SGDLS and CDR2 YYNGEE. The CDR3 is made up of 14 amino acids. Here the CDR3 DNA reads TGTGCCAGCAGCAAAGCGACGGGGAACACTGAAGCTTTCTTT. Translation gives CASSKATGNTEAFF.

The genes are TRBV19 and TRBJ1-2; 8 bases map to TRBD1. CDR1 and CDR2 from the germline V gene are LNHDA and SQIVND (reference sequence). This CDR3 is 14 amino acids long. J was trimmed by 7 bases and V by 0 bases; bases with no gene match: 4. CDR3 residues: CASSIENRGAGYTF. For the CDR3, the DNA is TGTGCCAGTAGTATAGAAAACAGGGGGGCTGGCTACACCTTC.

The chain recombines TRBV30 with TRBJ2-7, with 8 positions matching TRBD1. The CDR3 consists of 15 residues. Germline V gene data show CDR1 as GTSNPN and CDR2 as SVGIG (reference sequence). The trim removed 3 bases at V and 5 bases at J, leaving 12 bases unmatched. CDR3 nucleotides: TGTGCCTGGAGGGGCTTTCGGGACAGGCGTAACGAGCAGTACTTC. Amino acid sequence: CAWRGFRDRRNEQYF.

This chain uses TRBV7-8 with TRBJ1-2; 7 bases match TRBD1. Germline CDR1 is SGHVS and CDR2 is FQNEAQ. The V and J ends lost 5 bases and 2 bases, in that order; junction bases with no gene match: 8. The CDR3 extends over 15 amino acids. The CDR3 loop is CASSPQGDINYGYTF. As DNA, the CDR3 is TGTGCCAGCAGCCCTCAGGGGGATATCAACTATGGCTACACCTTC.